Shown below are 6 T cell receptor beta chains from a single sample sequenced in a study of shared clonotypes between healthy human individuals. Produced via immunoSEQ multiplex PCR; TCRdb's table is partial and in-frame only. The table lists around 1.6 million clones, approximately 98% of them singletons, with less than 0.55% in the top ten. Input material: naive CD4+ T cells sorted from blood. As to subset: CD45RA+ positively selected. The receptors were sampled from a man aged 25 to 40 in good health.

The chain recombines TRBV15 with TRBJ1-1; TRBD1 might be the D (6 bases). The CDR3 is 15 amino acids. The ends were cut back, 1 base at V and 2 bases at J, with 11 bases in the middle. Germline V gene data show CDR1 as LNHNV and CDR2 as YYDKDF (reference sequence). The CDR3 DNA follows: TGTGCCACCAGCAGAGTTAGAGGGGGAAACACTGAAGCTTTCTTT. This translates into CATSRVRGGNTEAFF.

The chain has TRBV15 and TRBJ1-2; possible D gene TRBD1, 5 bases. Germline assignment: CDR1 LNHNV and CDR2 YYDKDF (reference sequence). The CDR3 runs to 14 residues. Trimming shortened V by 5 bases and J by 5 bases, and 15 bases separated the two germline ends. CDR3 loop: CATSPGLDRYGYTF. The CDR3, as DNA: TGTGCCACCAGCCCCGGCCTTGACAGATATGGCTACACCTTC.

The chain combines TRBV18 with TRBJ2-3; the D gene is possibly TRBD1 (5 bases). Trimming took 3 bases from V and 3 from J, leaving 16 bases between them. In germline, CDR1 is KGHSH, CDR2 LQKENI. The length of the CDR3 is 16 residues. CDR3 sequence reads: CASSPPPGAKTDTQYF. The CDR3 nucleotides read TGTGCCAGCTCACCCCCCCCTGGGGCAAAAACAGATACGCAGTATTTT.

The chain recombines TRBV25-1 with TRBJ2-5; perhaps D is TRBD1 or TRBD2 (5 bases each). There are 16 residues in the CDR3. Germline CDR1 reads MGHDK; CDR2 reads SYGVNS. Trimming pared 0 bases from V and 2 bases from J, leaving 13 bases between. CDR3: CASSEYAGTGQETQYF. The CDR3 DNA reads as TGTGCCAGCAGTGAATATGCAGGGACGGGACAAGAGACCCAGTACTTC.

V and J are TRBV7-2 and TRBJ2-1; TRBD1 is a possible D gene (5 bases). V was pared by 1 base and J by 6 bases, with 16 bases between. The CDR3 runs 16 residues. The V gene's germline CDR1 is SGHTA and CDR2 FQGNSA. The CDR3 DNA is TGTGCCAGCAGCTTAGTGGGGCTGCGCAGCCTCAATGAGCAGTTCTTC. It codes for CASSLVGLRSLNEQFF.

Comments on this clone: Other DNA sequences from this sample encode an identical CDR3 as well. This sequence joins TRBV2 and TRBJ2-5, with D perhaps TRBD1 (5 bases). Trimming removed 4 bases from V and 2 bases from J, with 8 bases in between. CDR3 length: 13 amino acids. Germline V CDR1 and CDR2: SNHLY, FYNNEI. CDR3 in amino acids: CASSVRGQETQYF. CDR3 in DNA: TGTGCCAGCAGTGTTAGGGGACAAGAGACCCAGTACTTC. The full variable domain, rest sourced from reference TRBV2 and TRBJ2-5, is EPEVTQTPSHQVTQMGQEVILRCVPISNHLYFYWYRQILGQKVEFLVSFYNNEISEKSEIFDDQFSVERPDGSNFTLKIRSTKLEDSAMYFCASSVRGQETQYFGPGTRLLVL.